Each of the 19 T cell receptor beta chains below was sequenced from the same sample in a study of neurological immune-mediated disorders. TCRdb called the 5' RACE reads again in MiXCR, with one record for every CDR3 protein. Here the sample spans 27,000 or so distinct CDR3 sequences, around 20% being singletons. Sequenced material: PBMCs. These receptors originate from a woman aged 55-69 years in good health.

This clonotype was counted at least ten times. V and J are TRBV6-2 or TRBV6-3 and TRBJ2-5; the D is unclear. Trimming cost V 2 bases and J 0 bases, with 7 bases left between them. The CDR3 sequence is 14 residues long. Germline V gene sequence: CDR1 MNHEY, CDR2 SVGEGT. The CDR3 sequence is CASSYADYQETQYF. The CDR3, as DNA: TGTGCCAGCAGTTACGCCGACTACCAAGAGACCCAGTACTTC.

The chain is built from TRBV3-1 and TRBJ2-7, with D perhaps matching TRBD1 (6 bases). This CDR3 is built from 14 residues. Germline V gene sequence: CDR1 LGHDT, CDR2 YNNKEL (reference sequence). The V gene lost 8 bases and the J gene lost 6 bases, with 20 bases spanning the gap. Here the CDR3 DNA reads TGTGCCAGCGAAGACAGGAGGCATCCGGGCGAGCAGTACTTC. Translated, it gives CASEDRRHPGEQYF.

This clonotype was seen ten or more times. V is TRBV7-3 and J is TRBJ1-1; maybe TRBD1 (5 bases). Between the trimmed V and J ends, which lost 7 bases and 5 bases, there was a span of 17 bases. CDR1 SGHTA and CDR2 FQGTGA come from the germline V gene. The CDR3 has 14 amino acids. The CDR3 nucleotides are TGTGCCAGCAAAAGGGGAGTGGGGGAGACTGAAGCTTTCTTT. Encoded protein: CASKRGVGETEAFF.

This clonotype has at least ten counts. V gene TRBV20-1 combines with J gene TRBJ2-1; 10 nucleotides match TRBD2. Germline V gene data show CDR1 as DFQATT and CDR2 as SNEGSKA (reference sequence). V lost 4 bases to trimming and J lost 4 bases; unmatched junction nucleotides: 13. CDR3 length: 17 residues. The chain's CDR3 is CSAKNLQGLAEYNEQFF. CDR3 in DNA: TGCAGTGCTAAAAACCTCCAAGGACTAGCGGAATACAATGAGCAGTTCTTC.

This clonotype showed up many times. The chain links TRBV5-1 to TRBJ2-7; D is uncertain. Trimming took off 2 bases at V and 3 bases at J, with 12 bases between the two ends. Per germline, CDR1 SGHRS and CDR2 YFSETQ. The CDR3 runs to 14 residues. The CDR3: CASSFGRIYYEQYF. CDR3 bases: TGCGCCAGCAGCTTCGGTAGGATATACTACGAGCAGTACTTC.

This clonotype was counted many times. This chain links TRBV7-2 with TRBJ2-5; no clear D gene. CDR3 length: 13 residues. CDR1 is SGHTA, CDR2 FQGNSA, per germline. The germline V and J ends were trimmed by 0 bases and 5 bases, with 7 bases remaining between them. The CDR3 nucleotides are TGTGCCAGCAGCTTAGCGAGAAGGGAGACCCAGTACTTC. This translates into CASSLARRETQYF.

Only a few counts were recorded for this clonotype. The genes are TRBV11-3 and TRBJ2-1; 14 nucleotides match TRBD2. With 4 bases clipped from V and 4 bases from J, the junction kept 3 bases outside the gene matches. The germline V gene encodes CDR1 SGHNT and CDR2 YENEEA. The CDR3 totals 16 residues. CDR3 in amino acids: CASSSGTSGSYNEQFF. The DNA of the CDR3 is TGTGCCAGCAGCTCGGGGACTAGCGGGAGTTACAATGAGCAGTTCTTC.

The J gene is TRBJ2-6, the V gene TRBV20-1; 7 positions match TRBD1. Trimming cost V 5 bases and J 0 bases; bases outside gene matches: 4. The length of the CDR3 is 15 residues. Germline assignment: CDR1 DFQATT and CDR2 SNEGSKA (reference sequence). The CDR3 here is CSALPGGSGANVLTF. DNA of the CDR3: TGCAGTGCTTTACCAGGGGGCTCTGGGGCCAACGTCCTGACTTTC.

This clonotype was observed a few times. The V and J genes are TRBV7-2 and TRBJ2-7; possible D gene TRBD2, 6 bases. The CDR3 runs 15 residues. Germline CDR1 reads SGHTA; CDR2 reads FQGNSA. Trimming removed 1 base at V and 2 bases at J, with 12 bases between. CDR3 protein: CASSLGGSGTYEQYF. The CDR3 DNA is TGTGCCAGCAGCTTAGGGGGTAGCGGTACCTACGAGCAGTACTTC.

This clonotype was observed many times. The chain is built from TRBV5-1 and TRBJ1-2, with TRBD1 identical over 7 bases. CDR1 and CDR2 (germline): SGHRS, YFSETQ. J was trimmed by 7 bases and V by 0 bases; bases with no gene match: 3. The CDR3 is 13 residues long. The CDR3 bases are TGCGCCAGCAGCTTGGAACAGGGGACTGGCTACACCTTC. Protein: CASSLEQGTGYTF.

At least ten counts were recorded for this clonotype. This CDR3 reads CASSLAIISQETQYF. In nucleotides, the CDR3 is TGCGCCAGCAGCTTGGCTATAATATCTCAAGAGACCCAGTACTTC. This sequence joins TRBV5-1 and TRBJ2-5, with D uncertain. This CDR3 has 15 residues. Germline V gives CDR1 SGHRS, CDR2 YFSETQ. V lost 0 bases, J lost 2 bases, and 11 bases lay in between.

This clonotype occurred many times. V usage is TRBV29-1 and J usage is TRBJ2-7; D is perhaps TRBD2 (5 bases). The V gene lost 6 bases and the J gene lost 2 bases, with 14 bases spanning the gap. Germline V gene data show CDR1 as SQVTM and CDR2 as ANQGSEA. This CDR3 is built from 13 residues. CDR3 sequence reads: CSVRISGTYEQYF. The CDR3 DNA reads as TGCAGCGTCCGTATTTCCGGGACCTACGAGCAGTACTTC.

The chain has TRBV5-1 and TRBJ2-2; D is perhaps TRBD1 (5 bases). Germline values: CDR1 SGHRS, CDR2 YFSETQ. V was cut by 0 bases and J by 3 bases, with 6 bases left in between. The CDR3 sequence is 14 residues long. The CDR3 DNA follows: TGCGCCAGCAGCTTGGAGGGGTACACCGGGGAGCTGTTTTTT. As protein: CASSLEGYTGELFF.

This clonotype was recorded many times. As DNA, the CDR3 is TGTGCCAGCAGCTCCTTCCTACGGGGGGGTGGGAGCAATGAAAAACTGTTTTTT. It is translated as CASSSFLRGGGSNEKLFF. This rearrangement joins TRBV7-2 to TRBJ1-4, with a possible D match to TRBD1 (5 bases). The CDR3 loop spans 18 amino acids. Germline assignment: CDR1 SGHTA and CDR2 FQGNSA. V was pared by 4 bases and J by 5 bases, with 23 bases between.

The rearrangement uses TRBV4-3 and TRBJ2-1; D gene unclear. Trimming took 1 base from V and 3 from J, leaving 10 bases between them. Germline CDR1 and CDR2: LGHNA and YSLEER. The CDR3 sequence is 15 residues long. The CDR3 DNA reads as TGCGCCAGCAGCCAAGGCCCCGGTGGCTACAATGAGCAGTTCTTC. This sequence encodes CASSQGPGGYNEQFF.

This clonotype was counted at least ten times. This chain uses TRBV5-1 with TRBJ1-2; D is possibly TRBD1 (6 bases). Germline CDR1 and CDR2: SGHRS and YFSETQ. V gave up 5 bases and J gave up 8 bases, with 22 bases separating them. There are 15 residues in the CDR3. Here the CDR3 DNA reads TGCGCCAGCAGGACTGCAGGGGACACGCTTAGGGGCTACACCTTC. It encodes CASRTAGDTLRGYTF.

A word on this clonotype: The junction departs from germline at one end; a sequencing error may be responsible. The genes are TRBV5-1 and TRBJ2-7; no reliable D call. The CDR3 is 13 residues long. Germline values: CDR1 SGHRS, CDR2 YFSETQ. CDR3 sequence reads: CASSPHRDYEQYF. Written as DNA, the CDR3 is TGTGCCAGCAGCCCCCACAGAGACTACGAGCAGTACTTC.

This clonotype was observed at least ten times. This chain joins TRBV6-5 and TRBJ2-5; weak D call: TRBD2 (6 bases). V dropped 5 bases and J dropped 9 bases, with 25 bases sitting between them. Germline V gene lookup returns CDR1 MNHEY and CDR2 SVGAGI. The CDR3 runs 16 residues. CDR3 sequence: CASSPGRGRGKAAQYF. DNA for the CDR3: TGTGCCAGCAGTCCCGGCCGTGGACGGGGGAAGGCGGCCCAGTACTTC.

This clonotype was seen repeatedly, ten times or more. The chain combines TRBV29-1 with TRBJ2-1; D gene uncertain. The CDR3 runs to 11 residues. CDR1 is SQVTM and CDR2 is ANQGSEA in the germline V gene. Trimming removed 8 bases from V and 7 bases from J, with 12 bases in between. CDR3 region: CSQSLGNEQFF. The DNA of the CDR3 is TGCAGCCAATCTCTAGGAAATGAGCAGTTCTTC.